The TCR beta chain described here comes from a study of T cell changes during pregnancy in multiple sclerosis. The protocol was immunoSEQ multiplex PCR, while the TCRdb copy is restricted to in-frame clones and leaves out a portion. The sample carries tens of thousands of clones, about nine tenths recorded once. The CDR3 spans 13 residues. V shed 5 bases and J shed 7 bases, with 12 bases lying between them. Looked up from germline, CDR1 is SGHTA and CDR2 is FQGNSA. The sequence derives from a female donor in good health, enrolled as a control in a pregnancy study. Sequenced material: CD4+ T cells from peripheral blood mononuclear cells, taken after pregnancy. This chain connects TRBV7-2 to TRBJ2-1, with D perhaps TRBD1 (5 bases). This chain's CDR3 is CASSPRVGNEQFF. CDR3 DNA: TGTGCCAGCAGCCCCAGGGTCGGGAATGAGCAGTTCTTC. The whole variable domain, remainder taken from reference TRBV7-2 and TRBJ2-1, is GAGVSQSPSNKVTEKGKDVELRCDPISGHTALYWYRQSLGQGLEFLIYFQGNSAPDKSGLPSDRFSAERTGGSVSTLTIQRTQQEDSAVYLCASSPRVGNEQFFGPGTRLTVL.